This T cell receptor beta chain emerged from a study of OX40 agonist ivuxolimab in advanced cancers. Study-level information: Ivuxolimab, which patients received intravenously every 2 weeks, was dosed at 0.01 to 10 mg/kg. Prior anti-PD-1, anti-PD-L1 or anti-CTLA-4 therapy was allowed; about 39% had some. The mean age was approximately 56 years, ranging from 23 to 79, with less than 90% of participants male. Study-wide results and caveats: Averaging showed that CD8+ T cells had more expanded clones than CD4+ did.

A note on this clone: The antigen is undetermined.

The CDR3 is 13 amino acids. The ends were cut back, 6 bases at V and 2 bases at J, with 10 bases in the middle. Germline-derived CDR1 and CDR2 are ENHRY and SYGVKD. Clones were read by immunoSEQ multiplex PCR, and TCRdb kept only the in-frame ones, dropping some. The data contain tens of thousands of clones, about 85% of them singletons. This chain joins TRBV10-3 and TRBJ1-2; the D gene is possibly TRBD1 (6 bases). The specimen was CD4+ or CD8+ T cells sorted from blood, collected in a trial of the OX40 agonist ivuxolimab. The receptor was isolated from an adult with an advanced solid tumor such as melanoma, head and neck, liver or kidney cancer. CDR3 sequence: CAIRGHTNYGYTF. Written as DNA, the CDR3 is TGTGCCATCAGGGGACACACGAACTATGGCTACACCTTC.